These 25 T cell receptor beta chains originate from one sample sequenced in a study of T-cell reconstitution after alpha-beta-depleted transplantation in children. Unique molecular identifiers were used in preparing the TCRbeta library. TCRdb called the PCR reads again in MiXCR, with one record for every CDR3 protein. The sample carries almost 250,000 distinct CDR3 sequences, roughly 24% recorded once. The sequenced sample was PBMCs, obtained before TCRalphabeta/CD19-depleted stem cell transplant. The receptors originated from a girl aged 2-10 years with Fanconi anemia, due to receive a stem cell transplant.

This clonotype appeared many times. V is TRBV29-1 and J is TRBJ2-3; tentatively, D is TRBD1 or TRBD2 (5 bases each). This CDR3 has 15 residues. V lost 5 bases to trimming and J lost 1 base, with 16 bases between them. Germline V gene lookup returns CDR1 SQVTM and CDR2 ANQGSEA. CDR3 amino acids: CSVPRSGGGTDTQYF. As DNA, the CDR3 is TGCAGCGTTCCCCGCAGTGGGGGAGGCACAGATACGCAGTATTTT.

This clonotype was seen many times. This sequence joins TRBV12-3 or TRBV12-4 and TRBJ2-7; 8 nucleotides agree with TRBD1. V lost 5 bases and J lost 2; bases outside the gene matches: 5. The CDR3 extends over 14 amino acids. CDR3 protein: CASSDRGSAYEQYF. The CDR3 nucleotides are TGTGCCAGCAGTGACAGGGGTTCCGCCTACGAGCAGTACTTC.

This clonotype was counted ten times or more. V is TRBV20-1 and J is TRBJ2-7, with unresolved D. V lost 4 bases, J lost 4 bases, and 11 bases lay in between. The germline CDR1 and CDR2 sequences are DFQATT and SNEGSKA (reference sequence). This CDR3 has 12 residues. The CDR3 nucleotides read TGCAGTGCTAAATTCGGTGTTTACGAGCAGTACTTC. It translates to CSAKFGVYEQYF.

The chain joins TRBV20-1 to TRBJ2-5, with TRBD2 matching 9 bases. Germline lookup yields CDR1 DFQATT and CDR2 SNEGSKA (reference sequence). This CDR3 contains 15 residues. V gave up 3 bases and J gave up 4 bases; unmatched junction bases: 9. The CDR3 region has the DNA TGCAGTGCTAGTGGCCTAGCGGGGACCCGAGAGACCCAGTACTTC. It codes for CSASGLAGTRETQYF.

The sample holds many counts of this clonotype. The chain has TRBV12-3 or TRBV12-4 and TRBJ2-7; D could derive from TRBD1 or TRBD2 (5 bases each). The V gene lost 6 bases and the J gene lost 6 bases, with 9 bases spanning the gap. This CDR3 has 11 amino acids. The CDR3 DNA reads TGTGCCAGCAGCTCAGGGAGCGAGCAGTACTTC. It codes for CASSSGSEQYF.

The chain joins TRBV7-9 to TRBJ2-3; no firm D call. The germline CDR1 and CDR2 sequences are SEHNR and FQNEAQ (reference sequence). The CDR3 has 17 amino acids. V dropped 4 bases and J dropped 2 bases, with 19 bases sitting between them. CDR3 protein: CASSSRRASVFTDTQYF. The DNA of the CDR3 is TGTGCCAGCAGCTCCCGCCGGGCCTCCGTTTTCACAGATACGCAGTATTTT. The full variable domain, rest sourced from reference TRBV7-9 and TRBJ2-3, is DTGVSQNPRHKITKRGQNVTFRCDPISEHNRLYWYRQTLGQGPEFLTYFQNEAQLEKSRLLSDRFSAERPKGSFSTLEIQRTEQGDSAMYLCASSSRRASVFTDTQYFGPGTRLTVL.

As for this clonotype: A much larger clone sits a single nucleotide away, making a read error possible. This CDR3 is missing its conserved last phenylalanine or tryptophan, likely due to a read error. The chain recombines TRBV4-2 with TRBJ1-2; a weak D match, TRBD1 (6 bases). The V end was cut by 0 bases, the J end by 5 bases, with 16 bases between. Germline lookup yields CDR1 LGHNA and CDR2 YNFKEQ. The CDR3 is made up of 16 amino acids. The CDR3 bases are TGTGCCAGCAGCCAAGATTTCCGACAGGAGAGTTATGGCTACACCTAC. Protein sequence: CASSQDFRQESYGYTY.

J is TRBJ2-7 and V is TRBV30, with 10 positions matching TRBD1. V dropped 5 bases and J dropped 3; count of bases not matched to a gene: 1. The length of the CDR3 is 12 residues. Germline V gives CDR1 GTSNPN, CDR2 SVGIG (reference sequence). This CDR3 reads CAWWTGGYEQYF. In DNA, the CDR3 is TGTGCCTGGTGGACAGGGGGCTACGAGCAGTACTTC. Full variable domain (rest looked up from reference TRBV30 and TRBJ2-7): SQTIHQWPATLVQPVGSPLSLECTVEGTSNPNLYWYRQAAGRGLQLLFYSVGIGQISSEVPQNLSASRPQDRQFILSSKKLLLSDSGFYLCAWWTGGYEQYFGPGTRLTVT.

The CDR3 region has the DNA TGTGCCAGCAGTTTAAGGTCCAGGGAATCGGATTACAATGAGCAGTTCTTC. It specifies CASSLRSRESDYNEQFF. J is TRBJ2-1 and V is TRBV28, with D possibly TRBD1 on 5 matching bases. This CDR3 spans 17 amino acids. The germline gives CDR1 MDHEN, CDR2 SYDVKM. Trimming took 2 bases from V and 4 from J, leaving 18 bases between them. Filled out from reference TRBV28 and TRBJ2-1, the complete variable domain reads DVKVTQSSRYLVKRTGEKVFLECVQDMDHENMFWYRQDPGLGLRLIYFSYDVKMKEKGDIPEGYSVSREKKERFSLILESASTNQTSMYLCASSLRSRESDYNEQFFGPGTRLTVL.

This chain links TRBV15 with TRBJ1-2; possibly TRBD1 for D (6 bases). Germline V CDR1 and CDR2: LNHNV, YYDKDF (reference sequence). This CDR3 comprises 17 residues. The V end was cut by 0 bases, the J end by 8 bases, with 22 bases between. The CDR3 loop is CATSRDLGARDLDGYTF. In DNA, the CDR3 is TGTGCCACCAGCAGAGATTTGGGGGCAAGAGACTTGGACGGCTACACCTTC.

This clonotype was seen only a few times. V gene TRBV28 combines with J gene TRBJ2-7, with TRBD1 identical over 9 bases. The CDR3 sequence is 14 residues long. V shed 6 bases and J 2 bases; nucleotides not matched to a gene: 5. In germline, CDR1 is MDHEN, CDR2 SYDVKM. The CDR3 region is CASSTGGWAYEQYF. Here the CDR3 DNA reads TGTGCCAGCAGCACAGGGGGCTGGGCCTACGAGCAGTACTTC.

The rearrangement joins TRBV7-3 to TRBJ2-3, with D possibly being TRBD2 (6 bases). This CDR3 contains 15 residues. The V gene's germline CDR1 is SGHTA and CDR2 FQGTGA. Trimming took off 0 bases at V and 4 bases at J, with 11 bases between the two ends. The CDR3 spells CASSLTGLLADTQYF. Here the CDR3 DNA reads TGTGCCAGCAGCTTAACGGGACTTCTTGCAGATACGCAGTATTTT.

V usage is TRBV11-2 and J usage is TRBJ2-3; 10 nucleotides align to TRBD2. J was trimmed by 2 bases and V by 4 bases; bases with no gene match: 12. Germline V gene lookup returns CDR1 SGHAT and CDR2 FQNNGV. The CDR3 is made up of 18 amino acids. For the CDR3, the DNA is TGTGCCAGCAGCTGGGAATTTTCTAGCGGGGGATCCACAGATACGCAGTATTTT. Encoded protein: CASSWEFSSGGSTDTQYF.

This clonotype was counted between two and nine times. V gene TRBV11-3 combines with J gene TRBJ2-1; D may be TRBD2 (5 bases). The CDR3 length is 16 residues. Germline lookup yields CDR1 SGHNT and CDR2 YENEEA. Trimming shortened V by 3 bases and J by 3 bases, and 15 bases separated the two germline ends. CDR3 amino acids: CASSLFMDSYYNEQFF. The CDR3 coding sequence is TGTGCCAGCAGCTTGTTCATGGACTCCTACTACAATGAGCAGTTCTTC.

At least ten counts were recorded for this clonotype. This chain joins TRBV5-4 and TRBJ2-7, with 7 bases fitting TRBD1. The CDR3 spans 17 residues. The germline V gene encodes CDR1 SGHNT and CDR2 YYREEE (reference sequence). With 0 bases clipped from V and 0 bases from J, the junction kept 9 bases outside the gene matches. CDR3 sequence (DNA): TGTGCCAGCAGCTTGGCCTTTGGGACAGTGGACTCCTACGAGCAGTACTTC. Its translation: CASSLAFGTVDSYEQYF.

The chain recombines TRBV4-1 with TRBJ2-1; the match to TRBD2 covers 9 bases. CDR3 length: 16 residues. Germline CDR1 and CDR2: MGHRA and YSYEKL. V was pared by 0 bases and J by 5 bases, with 5 bases of the junction left unmatched. CDR3 DNA: TGCGCCAGCAGCCAAGAACTGACTAGCGGAAACAATGAGCAGTTCTTC. This encodes CASSQELTSGNNEQFF.

At least ten counts were recorded for this clonotype. The rearrangement joins TRBV28 to TRBJ2-1, with 8 bases identical to TRBD1. The CDR3 extends over 17 amino acids. With 5 bases clipped from V and 4 bases from J, the junction kept 13 bases outside the gene matches. Per the germline V gene, CDR1 is MDHEN and CDR2 is SYDVKM. The CDR3 protein is CASSPDGGTGFYNEQFF. The CDR3 DNA reads as TGTGCCAGCAGTCCGGATGGGGGGACAGGCTTTTACAATGAGCAGTTCTTC.

The CDR3 sequence is CASSLTGQLSGANVLTF. For the CDR3, the DNA is TGTGCCAGCAGCTTAACGGGACAGTTATCTGGGGCCAACGTCCTGACTTTC. J is TRBJ2-6 and V is TRBV11-2, with 7 positions matching TRBD1. The CDR3 spans 17 residues. V lost 2 bases and J lost 1; bases outside the gene matches: 5. Germline V lookup: CDR1 SGHAT, CDR2 FQNNGV.

The table lists this clonotype with many counts. This CDR3 is CASAEPARVYGYTF. The CDR3 DNA reads TGTGCCAGCGCAGAACCGGCTCGAGTATATGGCTACACCTTC. The rearrangement joins TRBV28 to TRBJ1-2; D is uncertain. Between the trimmed V and J ends, which lost 8 bases and 5 bases, there was a span of 18 bases. Germline V gives CDR1 MDHEN, CDR2 SYDVKM. CDR3 size: 14 residues.

This clonotype has at least ten counts. This rearrangement joins TRBV29-1 to TRBJ2-3, with TRBD2 identical over 11 bases. Germline trimming cut 8 bases from V and 1 base from J; bases unmatched to any gene: 11. The CDR3 totals 16 residues. The germline V gene encodes CDR1 SQVTM and CDR2 ANQGSEA. For the CDR3, the DNA is TGCAGCACCGGGACTAGCGGTATTGGTGGCACAGATACGCAGTATTTT. Protein sequence: CSTGTSGIGGTDTQYF.

At least ten counts were recorded for this clonotype. The rearrangement links TRBV6-1 to TRBJ1-6, with 8 bases fitting TRBD1. V was clipped by 5 bases and J by 12 bases; unmatched bases: 9. Germline lookup yields CDR1 MNHNS and CDR2 SASEGT. The CDR3 length is 14 residues. The CDR3 sequence is CASSRTGSDEPLHF. DNA for the CDR3: TGTGCCAGCAGTCGGACAGGGTCGGATGAACCCCTCCACTTT.

This clonotype was recorded a few times. The chain combines TRBV29-1 with TRBJ1-3, with 7 bases aligning to TRBD1. Trimming took 1 base from V and 10 from J; bases not matched to a gene: 10. This CDR3 contains 14 residues. From germline, CDR1 is SQVTM and CDR2 ANQGSEA. DNA for the CDR3: TGCAGCGTTGAAGGTAGACAGGGAAGGAAGACCATATATTTT. It is translated as CSVEGRQGRKTIYF.

The table lists this clonotype with many counts. This sequence joins TRBV14 and TRBJ2-5; D possibly uses TRBD1 or TRBD2 (5 bases each). This CDR3 region has 14 residues. The ends were cut back, 0 bases at V and 7 bases at J, with 12 bases in the middle. Germline V gives CDR1 SGHDN, CDR2 FVKESK. Written as DNA, the CDR3 is TGTGCCAGCAGCCAAGACCCCTGGGGGTGGACCCAGTACTTC. It codes for CASSQDPWGWTQYF.

In this sample, this clonotype turned up a few times. CDR3 sequence reads: CASHRENNEQFF. The CDR3 DNA is TGTGCCAGCCATAGGGAGAACAATGAGCAGTTCTTC. The gene calls are TRBV2 and TRBJ2-1, with a weak D call TRBD2 (5 bases). The germline CDR1 and CDR2 sequences are SNHLY and FYNNEI. CDR3 length equals 12 residues. V was cut by 8 bases and J by 5 bases, with 10 bases left in between.

This clonotype was recorded many times. The V call is TRBV12-3 or TRBV12-4, the J call TRBJ2-1; 10 bases line up with TRBD2. V shed 6 bases, J shed 3 bases, and the junction held 8 bases outside the gene matches. The CDR3 is 16 amino acids. The CDR3 DNA reads TGTGCCAGCAGCTTAACTAGCGGGGCGAGCTACAATGAGCAGTTCTTC. Protein: CASSLTSGASYNEQFF.